This T cell receptor beta chain appears in the sequencing data of a study of blood T cell repertoires in COVID-19. Study details: The samples span acute and convalescent COVID-19 from the United States, Italy and Spain. T cells, B-cell-depleted T cells, or PBMCs supplied cDNA or gDNA.

Original methodology: Amplified reference gene primers provided the basis for estimating nucleated cell counts. The protocol was immunoSEQ multiplex PCR, while the TCRdb copy is restricted to in-frame clones and leaves out a portion. V, J and clone size reflect that table, while D and trimming were determined from the DNA. The data hold about 73,000 clones, with about four fifths observed a single time. This CDR3 contains 17 residues. The V segment lost 4 bases and the J segment 6 bases; nucleotides outside the gene matches: 15. Germline CDR1 is LGHDT and CDR2 is YNNKEL (reference sequence). This clone occurred a few times.

The clonotype comes from a man in his forties or fifties with active COVID-19. The sequencing sample was made of peripheral blood. This chain uses TRBV3-1 (or the pseudogene TRBV3-2) with TRBJ2-3; 8 nucleotides line up with TRBD2. The chain's CDR3 is CASSLPPQRGRWDTQYF. CDR3 coding DNA: TGTGCCAGCAGCCTTCCGCCTCAGCGGGGGAGGTGGGATACGCAGTATTTT.